The clone carrying this T cell receptor beta chain was counted a few times. One junction end disagrees with the germline gene, perhaps due to a read error. This record comes from a study of T-cell reconstitution after alpha-beta-depleted transplantation in children. Preparing the TCRbeta library involved the use of unique molecular identifiers. TCRdb analysed the PCR reads with MiXCR anew, one entry per CDR3 protein. The sample records over 200,000 distinct CDR3 sequences, approximately 9.5% being singletons. This CDR3 has 14 amino acids. Germline V gene sequence: CDR1 MNHEY, CDR2 SVGAGI. This rearrangement joins TRBV6-5 to TRBJ1-2; D gene uncertain. The source material was PBMCs from the stem cell graft donor, sampled from the stem cell graft. This receptor was taken from a human donor who donated a stem cell graft to a child with acute lymphoblastic leukemia. The CDR3 sequence is CASSYGGNVYRYTF. The CDR3 nucleotides read TGTGCCAGCAGTTACGGCGGTAACGTCTATCGCTACACCTTC.